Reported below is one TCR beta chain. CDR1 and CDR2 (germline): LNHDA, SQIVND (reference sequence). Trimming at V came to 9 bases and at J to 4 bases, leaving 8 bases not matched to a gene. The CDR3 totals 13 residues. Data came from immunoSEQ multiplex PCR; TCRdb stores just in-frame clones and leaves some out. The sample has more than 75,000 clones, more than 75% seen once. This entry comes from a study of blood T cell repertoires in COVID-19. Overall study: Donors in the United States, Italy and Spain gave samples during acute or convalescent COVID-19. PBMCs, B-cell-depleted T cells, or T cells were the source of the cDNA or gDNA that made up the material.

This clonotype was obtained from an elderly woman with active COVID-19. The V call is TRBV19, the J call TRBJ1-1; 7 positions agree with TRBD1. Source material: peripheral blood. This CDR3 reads CASLPTGATEAFF. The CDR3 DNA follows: TGTGCCAGCCTACCCACAGGGGCCACTGAAGCTTTCTTT.